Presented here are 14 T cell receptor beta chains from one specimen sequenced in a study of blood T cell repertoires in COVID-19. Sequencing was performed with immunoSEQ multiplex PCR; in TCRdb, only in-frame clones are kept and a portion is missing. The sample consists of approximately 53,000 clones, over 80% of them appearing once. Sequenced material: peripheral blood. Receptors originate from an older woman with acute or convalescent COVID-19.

In DNA, the CDR3 is TGTGCCAGCAGACATCGAGGACAGGGGTTGAACACTGAAGCTTTCTTT. It translates to CASRHRGQGLNTEAFF. V gene TRBV3-1 (or the pseudogene TRBV3-2) combines with J gene TRBJ1-1; 9 bases agree with TRBD1. This CDR3 has 16 residues. Unmatched junction bases numbered 8, after V lost 6 bases and J lost 0 bases. Germline CDR1 reads LGHDT; CDR2 reads YNNKEL (reference sequence).

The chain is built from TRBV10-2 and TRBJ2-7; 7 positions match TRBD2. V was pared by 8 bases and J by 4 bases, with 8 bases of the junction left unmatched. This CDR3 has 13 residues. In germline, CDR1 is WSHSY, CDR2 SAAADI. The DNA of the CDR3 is TGCGCCAGCGGGGGGGGGACCCAGTACGAGCAGTACTTC. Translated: CASGGGTQYEQYF.

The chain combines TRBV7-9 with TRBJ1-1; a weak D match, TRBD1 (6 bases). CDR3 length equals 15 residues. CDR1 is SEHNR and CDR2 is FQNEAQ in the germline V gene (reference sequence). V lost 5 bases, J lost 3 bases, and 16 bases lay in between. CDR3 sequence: CASSQLQGFHTEAFF. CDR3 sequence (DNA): TGTGCCAGCAGCCAACTCCAGGGGTTCCACACTGAAGCTTTCTTT.

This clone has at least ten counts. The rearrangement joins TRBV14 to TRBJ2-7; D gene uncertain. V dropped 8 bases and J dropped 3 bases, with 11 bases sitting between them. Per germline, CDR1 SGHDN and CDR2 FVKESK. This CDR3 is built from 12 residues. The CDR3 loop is CASGPANYEQYF. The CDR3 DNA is TGTGCCAGCGGGCCAGCAAACTACGAGCAGTACTTC. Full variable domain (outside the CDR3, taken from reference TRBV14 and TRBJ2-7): EAGVTQFPSHSVIEKGQTVTLRCDPISGHDNLYWYRRVMGKEIKFLLHFVKESKQDESGMPNNRFLAERTGGTYSTLKVQPAELEDSGVYFCASGPANYEQYFGPGTRLTVT.

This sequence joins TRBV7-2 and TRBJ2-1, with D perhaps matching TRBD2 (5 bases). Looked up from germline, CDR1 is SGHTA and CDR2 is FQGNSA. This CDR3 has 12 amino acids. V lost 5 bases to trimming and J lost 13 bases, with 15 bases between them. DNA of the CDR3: TGTGCCAGCAGCCCTAGCCCCCCTCGCCAGTTCTTC. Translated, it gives CASSPSPPRQFF.

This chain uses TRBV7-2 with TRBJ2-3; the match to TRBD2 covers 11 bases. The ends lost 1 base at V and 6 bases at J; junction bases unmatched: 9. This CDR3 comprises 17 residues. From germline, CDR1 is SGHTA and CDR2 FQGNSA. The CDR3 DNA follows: TGTGCCAGCAGCTTAGATAGCGGGGGGGTCCTCGGGGATACGCAGTATTTT. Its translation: CASSLDSGGVLGDTQYF.

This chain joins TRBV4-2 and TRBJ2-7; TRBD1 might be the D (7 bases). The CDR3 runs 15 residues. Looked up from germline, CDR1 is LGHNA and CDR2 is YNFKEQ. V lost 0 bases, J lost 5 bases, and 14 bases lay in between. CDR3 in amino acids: CASSQDRGVRDEQYF. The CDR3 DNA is TGTGCCAGCAGCCAAGACAGGGGGGTCCGAGACGAGCAGTACTTC.

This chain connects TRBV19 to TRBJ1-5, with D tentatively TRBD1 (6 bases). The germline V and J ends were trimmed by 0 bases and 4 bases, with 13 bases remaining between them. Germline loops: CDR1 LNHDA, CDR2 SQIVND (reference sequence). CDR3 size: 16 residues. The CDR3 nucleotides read TGTGCCAGTAGTATAGATCGGGGGGGCGGAAATCAGCCCCAGCATTTT. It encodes CASSIDRGGGNQPQHF.

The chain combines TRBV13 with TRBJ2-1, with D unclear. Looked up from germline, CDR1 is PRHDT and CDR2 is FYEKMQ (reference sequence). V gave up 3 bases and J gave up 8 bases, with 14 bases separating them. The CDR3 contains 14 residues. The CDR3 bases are TGTGCCAGCAGCTTTACTAATCTCGGTGATGAGCAGTTCTTC. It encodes CASSFTNLGDEQFF.

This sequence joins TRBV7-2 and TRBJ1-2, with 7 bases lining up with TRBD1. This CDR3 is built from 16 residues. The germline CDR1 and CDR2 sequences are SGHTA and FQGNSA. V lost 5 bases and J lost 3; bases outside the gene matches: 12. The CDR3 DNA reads TGTGCCAGCAGCAGAGACAGGGACATAGAATACTATGGCTACACCTTC. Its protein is CASSRDRDIEYYGYTF. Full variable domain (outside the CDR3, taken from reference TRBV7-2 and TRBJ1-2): GAGVSQSPSNKVTEKGKDVELRCDPISGHTALYWYRQSLGQGLEFLIYFQGNSAPDKSGLPSDRFSAERTGGSVSTLTIQRTQQEDSAVYLCASSRDRDIEYYGYTFGSGTRLTVV.

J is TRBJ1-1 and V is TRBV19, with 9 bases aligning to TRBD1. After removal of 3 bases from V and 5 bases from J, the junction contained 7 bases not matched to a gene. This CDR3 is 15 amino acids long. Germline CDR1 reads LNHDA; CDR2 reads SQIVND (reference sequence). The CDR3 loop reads CASSILQGARTEAFF. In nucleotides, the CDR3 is TGTGCCAGTAGTATTCTACAGGGGGCGAGAACTGAAGCTTTCTTT. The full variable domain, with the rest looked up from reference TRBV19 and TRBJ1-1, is DGGITQSPKYLFRKEGQNVTLSCEQNLNHDAMYWYRQDPGQGLRLIYYSQIVNDFQKGDIAEGYSVSREKKESFPLTVTSAQKNPTAFYLCASSILQGARTEAFFGQGTRLTVV.

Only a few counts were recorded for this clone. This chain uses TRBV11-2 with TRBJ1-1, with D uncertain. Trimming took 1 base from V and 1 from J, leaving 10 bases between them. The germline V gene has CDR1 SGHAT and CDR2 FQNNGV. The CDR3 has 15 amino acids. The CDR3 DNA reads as TGTGCCAGCAGCTTAGTGTTATTGCGGAACACTGAAGCTTTCTTT. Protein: CASSLVLLRNTEAFF.

CDR3 loop: CASSLQGAQPQHF. As DNA, the CDR3 is TGTGCCAGCAGCTTACAGGGCGCTCAGCCCCAGCATTTT. The genes are TRBV5-8 and TRBJ1-5; D may be TRBD1 (6 bases). The V end was cut by 2 bases, the J end by 6 bases, with 9 bases between. This CDR3 is built from 13 residues. The germline CDR1 and CDR2 sequences are SGHTS and YDEGEE.

The CDR3 nucleotides read TGTGCCAGCTGCAGGGATTCACCCCTCCACTTT. It specifies CASCRDSPLHF. V usage is TRBV2 and J usage is TRBJ1-6; possibly TRBD1 for D (5 bases). The CDR3 has 11 amino acids. Trimming pared 8 bases from V and 8 bases from J, leaving 7 bases between. Germline values: CDR1 SNHLY, CDR2 FYNNEI.